This T cell receptor (beta chain) was sequenced in a study of blood T cells in healthy people across ages (dated by TCRdb to the mid-2010s). As for the study more broadly: In model experiments, template switching captured about one uniquely barcoded TCR beta cDNA molecule for every two T cells. The study measured age-related changes in TCR beta repertoire diversity using deep sequencing normalized with unique cDNA molecular identifiers. Donors were grouped into four age groups: young (average 16 years), middle-aged (roughly 40), aged (around 60) and long-lived (less than 85). To avoid experimental bias, donors of different ages were spread randomly across the sequencing lanes. For two donors (one aged 18 to 30 and one aged 80 or older), the study analyzed two additional independent replicas of 1 million unique cDNA reads from the same blood draw.

This clonotype has more than one count but fewer than ten. Its antigen target is currently unknown. Per-nucleotide qualities are absent, and no much larger clonotype sits a single base away. The donors were 40 or so Caucasian individuals from Russia, aged roughly 6 to 100 years, who were systemically healthy. Each donor gave ten milliliters of peripheral blood, collected into EDTA-treated Vacutainer tubes. Ficoll-Paque density-gradient centrifugation was used to isolate PBMCs, with at least 7 million obtained per sample. Total RNA, at least 5 micrograms per sample, was extracted from PBMCs with Trizol reagent. For every donor, flow cytometry on a PBMC aliquot measured the percentage of naive CD45RAhigh/CD27high T cells. Libraries were built with 5' RACE. Sequencing used an Illumina HiSeq 2500. A second PCR of roughly 7 to 11 cycles was performed with a sample-barcoded 5' primer and a J-beta primer mix. A template-switch 5' adaptor carrying 12 random nucleotides introduced a unique molecular identifier onto each TCR beta cDNA molecule. Each sample yielded at least 2.5 million CDR3-containing paired-end reads. The Mint cDNA synthesis kit, primed by a TRBC-specific oligonucleotide, was used to synthesize first-strand cDNA from all RNA. Following uracil-DNA glycosylase treatment, a first 18-cycle PCR with universal primers M1SS and BC2_uni_R was performed on all cDNA. The authors' pipeline ran thus. For normalization, 1 million high-quality reads, each with a distinct molecular identifier, were randomly selected from each sample. Reads with shared molecular identifiers were discarded instead of being binned into consensus sequences. CDR3 identification, clonotype clustering and error correction used MiTCR with a Q25 quality threshold and the strictest error-elimination algorithm. A nonparametric unseen species model with Euler transformation was used to estimate lower-bound total TCR beta diversity. The public reads were reanalyzed by TCRdb: fastp trimming at Q25, MiXCR alignment, in-frame beta chains only. Rows matching on CDR3 protein sequence are summarized as one entry with the most common DNA and genes. TCRdb, not the original authors, processed these V and J calls. The sample table holds some 800,000 distinct CDR3 sequences, of which roughly 44% were seen once. Together, the top ten hold around 21% of the sample.

The investigation overall reported the following: Because the CMV infection status of the donors was unknown, age-related changes in expanded clonotypes may potentially have been confounded. As age increased, observed TCR beta diversity per million T cells dropped in a roughly linear way, and a significant reduction was already evident by age around 41. Estimates of total diversity from one million sequenced T cells were regarded as lower bounds and underestimates. Observed TCR beta diversity correlated strongly with the percentage of naive T cells measured by flow cytometry. Compared with the aged group, the long-lived group had more naive CD4+ T cells, fewer expanded clones and increased TCR diversity, suggesting age selection. Bulk unsorted PBMC profiling prevented conclusive comparison of naive and antigen-experienced compartments.

The TCR comes from a man in his sixties in good health. Sequencing was performed on blood.

The DNA is as follows: TGCAGCAGCACGCAGGGAGAGACCCAGTACTTC. Its protein reads: CSSTQGETQYF. This chain joins TRBV29-1 to TRBJ2-5; TRBD1 could be the D gene, as 5 bases match. The V and J ends are trimmed by 8 bases and 4 bases, leaving 11 bases between them. CDR1 and CDR2 were assigned from the germline V gene as SQVTM and ANQGSEA. Including the terminal cysteine and phenylalanine, the CDR3 comprises 11 residues. Only CDR3 DNA is held: 33 bases, read in frame from base 1.